The 6 T cell receptor beta chains listed next were all sequenced from one sample in a study of cytomegalovirus exposure and HLA in healthy donors (dated by TCRdb to between 2016 and 2019). The protocol used for the library was the immunoSEQ multiplex PCR assay. The multiplex PCR relied on a mix of 60 forward primers for TCR Vbeta segments and 13 reverse primers for TCR Jbeta segments. What TCRdb holds here is the immuneACCESS table cut down to in-frame rearrangements. Part of the clones is not present; checked against another copy, under half of the missing clones reflect an unresolved V gene, and the others are unexplained. The sample table records about 140,000 clones; roughly 74% of these occur just once. The top ten constitute around 2.4% of the sample. The sequencing input was PBMCs. Every receptor here comes from a woman under 30 in good health and CMV-seropositive.

This rearrangement joins TRBV21-1 to TRBJ2-7; the DNA was not compared with TRBD1, the D call given in the table. TRBV21-1 has pseudogene status. The CDR3 consists of 15 residues. CDR3 amino acids: CASSPPQGAGYEQYF. CDR3 nucleotides: TGTGCCAGCAGCCCCCCCCAGGGGGCAGGATACGAGCAGTACTTC.

This sequence joins TRBV14 and TRBJ1-2, with D perhaps matching TRBD1 (5 bases). The V and J ends lost 2 bases and 6 bases respectively, with 10 bases between them. Per the germline V gene, CDR1 is SGHDN and CDR2 is FVKESK. The CDR3 is 13 residues long. The CDR3: CASSQPTANGYTF. The CDR3 DNA follows: TGTGCCAGCAGCCAACCGACAGCCAATGGCTACACCTTC. The full variable domain, completed using reference TRBV14 and TRBJ1-2, is EAGVTQFPSHSVIEKGQTVTLRCDPISGHDNLYWYRRVMGKEIKFLLHFVKESKQDESGMPNNRFLAERTGGTYSTLKVQPAELEDSGVYFCASSQPTANGYTFGSGTRLTVV.

With respect to this clone: Germline and junction disagree at one end, which may indicate a read error. This rearrangement joins TRBV7-9 to TRBJ1-2; TRBD1 aligns across 10 bases. The germline gives CDR1 SEHNR, CDR2 FQNEAQ (reference sequence). CDR3 length equals 19 residues. Written as DNA, the CDR3 is TGTTCCAGCAGCTTATGGTCCGGGACAGGGGCGTTAGCCAACTATGGCTACACCTTC. The encoded protein is CSSSLWSGTGALANYGYTF.

The chain is built from TRBV7-2 and TRBJ1-6; tentatively, D is TRBD1 (6 bases). This CDR3 spans 15 amino acids. In germline, CDR1 is SGHTA, CDR2 FQGNSA. V was cut by 3 bases and J by 2 bases, with 8 bases left in between. CDR3 nucleotides: TGTGCCAGCAGCTTTAGGGACACCTATAATTCACCCCTCCACTTT. This sequence encodes CASSFRDTYNSPLHF.

This clone has just a few counts. The chain links TRBV2 to TRBJ1-1; weak D call: TRBD1 (5 bases). Germline V gene lookup returns CDR1 SNHLY and CDR2 FYNNEI. Between the trimmed V and J ends, which lost 6 bases and 5 bases, there was a span of 25 bases. This CDR3 is built from 17 residues. The CDR3 coding sequence is TGTGCCAGCAGCCAACCGCTATCGACAGTAGGGGAAACTGAAGCTTTCTTT. Protein sequence: CASSQPLSTVGETEAFF.

This chain links TRBV6-1 with TRBJ1-5, with D perhaps TRBD1 (6 bases). V was clipped by 1 base and J by 7 bases, with 11 bases between them. Germline CDR1 and CDR2: MNHNS and SASEGT. The CDR3 is 14 amino acids. The CDR3, as DNA: TGTGCCAGCAGTGAAGGGGGCAGGGGCCAGCCCCAGCATTTT. It codes for CASSEGGRGQPQHF.